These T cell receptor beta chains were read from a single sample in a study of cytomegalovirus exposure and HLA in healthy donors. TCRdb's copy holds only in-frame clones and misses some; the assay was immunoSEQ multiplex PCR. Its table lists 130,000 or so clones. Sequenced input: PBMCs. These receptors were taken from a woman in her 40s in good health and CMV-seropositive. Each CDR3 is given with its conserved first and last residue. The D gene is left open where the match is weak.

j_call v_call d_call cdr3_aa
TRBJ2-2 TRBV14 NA CASSQSGVGELFF
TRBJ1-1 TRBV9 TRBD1 CASSGRDSYTEAFF
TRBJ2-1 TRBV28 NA CASSFRVNEQFF
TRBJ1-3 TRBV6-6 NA CASSYLRNTIYF
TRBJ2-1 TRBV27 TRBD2 CASSPTPGLAGRNEQFF
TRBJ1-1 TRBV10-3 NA CASASRGNTEAFF
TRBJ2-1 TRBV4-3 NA CASSQGRSSYNEQFF
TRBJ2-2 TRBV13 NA CARRSRGDTGELFF
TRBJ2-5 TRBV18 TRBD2 CASSLPGLAGDSATQYF
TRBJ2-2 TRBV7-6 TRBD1 CASAIYPGQGIPGELFF
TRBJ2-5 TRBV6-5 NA CASSYEGGGQETQYF
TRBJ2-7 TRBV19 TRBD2 CASSMSGTSMYEQYF
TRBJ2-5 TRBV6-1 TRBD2 CASSARGSSETQYF
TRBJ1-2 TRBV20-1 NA CSARERAYYTF
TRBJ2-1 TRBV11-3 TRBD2 CASSQTSGSRLDEQFF
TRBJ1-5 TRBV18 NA CASSRGPDLNQPQHF
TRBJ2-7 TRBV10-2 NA CASSQGRSEQYF
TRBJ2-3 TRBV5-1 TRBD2 CASSLGLAGPTDTQYF
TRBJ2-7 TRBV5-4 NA CASSLAGGAGAAAKQYF
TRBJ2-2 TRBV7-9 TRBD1 CASVQQGVGELFF
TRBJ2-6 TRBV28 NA CASSLRGSGANVLTF
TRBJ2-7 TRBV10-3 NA CAISEGSVVAGAGSEQYF
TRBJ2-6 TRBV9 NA CASHRGQGGTGANVLTF
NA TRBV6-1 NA CASSEHRVYEQYF
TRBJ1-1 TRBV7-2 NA CASSYPGLRKGTEAFF
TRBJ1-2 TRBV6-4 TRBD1 CTSSDDRTGYGYTF
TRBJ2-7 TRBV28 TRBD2 CASSAGGRVGEQYF
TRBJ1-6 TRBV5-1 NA CASSLNPMGGGISPLHF
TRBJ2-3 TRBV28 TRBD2 CASSFSGRADTQYF
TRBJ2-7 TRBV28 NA CASNRPLGAMAYEQYF
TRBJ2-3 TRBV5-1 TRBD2 CASSWPLADTDTQYF
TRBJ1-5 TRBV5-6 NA CASTSYSDRTYSNQPQHF
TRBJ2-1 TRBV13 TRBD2 CASSLGLAGGAFF
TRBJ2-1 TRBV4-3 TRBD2 CASSQAPPGGPNEQFF
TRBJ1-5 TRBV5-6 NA CASSDYRDSNQPQHF
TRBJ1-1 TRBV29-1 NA CSVTWAGTEAFF
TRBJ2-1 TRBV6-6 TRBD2 CATTSGSSYNEQFF
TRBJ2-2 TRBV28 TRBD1 CASSFTGQGVTNTGELFF
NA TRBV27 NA CASSGFRDTSYEQYF
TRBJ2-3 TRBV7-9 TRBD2 CASSQRSGTPQYF